This T cell receptor beta chain comes out of a study of CD8 T cells in ankylosing spondylitis. Regarding the study as a whole: Within peripheral blood, clones linked to disease were CD8+ and relatively rare. There was reportedly significant enrichment of clones that were disease-linked in matched ankylosing spondylitis synovial fluid.

Germline lookup yields CDR1 LGHNA and CDR2 YSLEER. V was trimmed by 3 bases and J by 4 bases, leaving 12 bases between them. This CDR3 comprises 15 residues. TCRdb analysed the 5' RACE reads with MiXCR anew, one entry per CDR3 protein. Among roughly 120,000 distinct CDR3 sequences listed, roughly 7.3% were seen once. Ten or more counts support this clonotype. No antigen is known for it. This chain uses TRBV4-3 with TRBJ2-2, with D possibly matching TRBD2 (5 bases). This sequence originates from a male donor with ankylosing spondylitis or in good health (not recorded which). Sequences were obtained from blood, either unsorted or a sorted T cell fraction (not recorded which). Here the CDR3 DNA reads TGCGCCAGCAGCCAGGAGCCTCGGGGCACCGGGGAGCTGTTTTTT. Residues: CASSQEPRGTGELFF.